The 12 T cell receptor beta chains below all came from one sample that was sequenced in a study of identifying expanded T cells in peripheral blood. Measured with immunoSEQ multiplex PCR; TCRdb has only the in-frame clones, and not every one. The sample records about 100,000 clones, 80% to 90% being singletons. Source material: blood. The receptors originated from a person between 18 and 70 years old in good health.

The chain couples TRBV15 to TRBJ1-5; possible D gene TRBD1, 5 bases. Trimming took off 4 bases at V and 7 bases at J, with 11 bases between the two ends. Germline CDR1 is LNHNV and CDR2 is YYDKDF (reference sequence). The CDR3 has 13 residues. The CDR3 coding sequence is TGTGCCACCAGCACGGCAGGGCGGCAGCCCCAGCATTTT. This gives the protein CATSTAGRQPQHF.

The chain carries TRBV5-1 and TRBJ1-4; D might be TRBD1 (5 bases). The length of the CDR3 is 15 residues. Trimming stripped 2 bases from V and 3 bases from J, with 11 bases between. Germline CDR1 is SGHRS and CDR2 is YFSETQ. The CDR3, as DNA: TGCGCCAGCAGCTTTTCCAGGGCCCCTAATGAAAAACTGTTTTTT. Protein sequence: CASSFSRAPNEKLFF. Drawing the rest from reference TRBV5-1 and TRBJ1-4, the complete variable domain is KAGVTQTPRYLIKTRGQQVTLSCSPISGHRSVSWYQQTPGQGLQFLFEYFSETQRNKGNFPGRFSGRQFSNSRSEMNVSTLELGDSALYLCASSFSRAPNEKLFFGSGTQLSVL.

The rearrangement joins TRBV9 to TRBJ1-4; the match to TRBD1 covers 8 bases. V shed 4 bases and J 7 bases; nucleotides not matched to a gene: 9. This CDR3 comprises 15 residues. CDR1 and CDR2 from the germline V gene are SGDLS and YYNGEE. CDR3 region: CASSTGQGLSEKLFF. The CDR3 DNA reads TGTGCCAGCAGCACAGGACAGGGATTGAGTGAAAAACTGTTTTTT.

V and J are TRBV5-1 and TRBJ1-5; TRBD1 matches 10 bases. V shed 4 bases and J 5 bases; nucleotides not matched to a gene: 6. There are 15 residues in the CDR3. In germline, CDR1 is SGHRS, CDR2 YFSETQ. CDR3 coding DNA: TGCGCCAGCAGCCCGGACAGGGGGGATGATCAGCCCCAGCATTTT. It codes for CASSPDRGDDQPQHF.

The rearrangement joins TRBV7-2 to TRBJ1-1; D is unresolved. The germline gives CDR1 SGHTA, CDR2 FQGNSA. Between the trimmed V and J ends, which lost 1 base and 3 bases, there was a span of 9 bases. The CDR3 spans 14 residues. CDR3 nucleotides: TGTGCCAGCAGCTTAGTGAGCAGCTACACTGAAGCTTTCTTT. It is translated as CASSLVSSYTEAFF.

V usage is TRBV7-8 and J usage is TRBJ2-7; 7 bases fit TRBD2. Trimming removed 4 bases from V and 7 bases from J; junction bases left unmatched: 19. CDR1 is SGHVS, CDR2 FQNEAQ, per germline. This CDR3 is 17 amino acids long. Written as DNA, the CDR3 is TGTGCCAGCAGCTCACGCCTGACTAGCCCTGGGGTGTGGGAGCAGTACTTC. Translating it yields CASSSRLTSPGVWEQYF.

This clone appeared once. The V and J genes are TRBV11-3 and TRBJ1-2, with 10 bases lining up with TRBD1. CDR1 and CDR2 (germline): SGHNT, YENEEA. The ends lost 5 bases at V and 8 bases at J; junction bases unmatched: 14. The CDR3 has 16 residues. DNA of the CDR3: TGTGCCAGCAGCCACCCGGGACAGGGGTCAGCTGGCGGCTACACCTTC. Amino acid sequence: CASSHPGQGSAGGYTF. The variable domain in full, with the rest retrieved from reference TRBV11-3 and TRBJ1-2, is EAGVVQSPRYKIIEKKQPVAFWCNPISGHNTLYWYLQNLGQGPELLIRYENEEAVDDSQLPKDRFSAERLKGVDSTLKIQPAELGDSAVYLCASSHPGQGSAGGYTFGSGTRLTVV.

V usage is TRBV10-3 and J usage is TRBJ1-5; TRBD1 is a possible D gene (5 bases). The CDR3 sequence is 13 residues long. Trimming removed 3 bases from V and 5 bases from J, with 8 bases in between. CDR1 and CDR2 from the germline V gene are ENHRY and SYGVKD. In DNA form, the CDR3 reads TGTGCCATCAGTGATCGGGGCGATCAGCCCCAGCATTTT. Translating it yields CAISDRGDQPQHF.

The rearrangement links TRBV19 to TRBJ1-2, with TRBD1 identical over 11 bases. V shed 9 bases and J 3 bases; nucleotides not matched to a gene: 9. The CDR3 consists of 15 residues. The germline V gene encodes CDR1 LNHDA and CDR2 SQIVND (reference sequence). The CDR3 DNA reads TGTGCCAGCAACATCGGACAGGGGGCGGACTATGGCTACACCTTC. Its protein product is CASNIGQGADYGYTF.

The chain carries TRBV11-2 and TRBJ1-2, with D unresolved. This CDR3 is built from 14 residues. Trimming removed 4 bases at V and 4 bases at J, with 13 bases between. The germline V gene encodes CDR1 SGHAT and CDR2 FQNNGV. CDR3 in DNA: TGTGCCAGCAGCTCAGGCCTCGTCGGCTATGGCTACACCTTC. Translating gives CASSSGLVGYGYTF.

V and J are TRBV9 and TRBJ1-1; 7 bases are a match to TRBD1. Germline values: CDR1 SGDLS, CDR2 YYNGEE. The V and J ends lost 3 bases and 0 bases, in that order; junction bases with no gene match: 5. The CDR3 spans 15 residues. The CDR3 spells CASSAGTVMNTEAFF. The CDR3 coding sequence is TGTGCCAGCAGCGCAGGGACAGTCATGAACACTGAAGCTTTCTTT.

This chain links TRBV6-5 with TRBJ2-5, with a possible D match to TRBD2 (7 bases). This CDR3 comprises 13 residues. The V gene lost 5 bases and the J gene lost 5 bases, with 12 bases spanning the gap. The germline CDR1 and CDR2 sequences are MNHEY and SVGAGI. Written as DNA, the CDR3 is TGTGCCAGCAGTCAGGGGAGGGGGGAGACCCAGTACTTC. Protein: CASSQGRGETQYF.